The clone carrying this T cell receptor beta chain appeared many times. V dropped 5 bases and J dropped 5 bases, with 15 bases sitting between them. CDR1 is SGHTA, CDR2 FQGNSA, per germline. There are 14 residues in the CDR3. This entry belongs to a study of T cell repertoires in cytomegalovirus infection. One entry per CDR3 protein results from TCRdb running MiXCR on the reads. This table has a few hundred thousand distinct CDR3 sequences, 15% to 20% appearing once. Sequencing input: CD8+ T cells from PBMCs. The V call is TRBV7-2, the J call TRBJ1-1; TRBD1 is a possible D gene (6 bases). The sequence was obtained from a human donor in good health (CMV status not recorded). Some clones in this sample may be carry-over from other donors' samples. The CDR3 protein is CASSTLQGGTEAFF. The DNA for the CDR3 is TGTGCCAGCAGCACCCTACAGGGAGGGACTGAAGCTTTCTTT.